Listed here are 18 T cell receptor beta chains from one sample, sequenced in a study of CD8 T cells in ankylosing spondylitis. Each CDR3 protein gets one entry after TCRdb re-called the 5' RACE reads with MiXCR. This table has about 240,000 distinct CDR3 sequences, around 8% appearing once. The material sequenced was blood, either unsorted or a sorted T cell fraction (not recorded which). These receptor sequences come from a female donor with ankylosing spondylitis or in good health (not recorded which).

This clonotype was seen many times. The chain has TRBV30 and TRBJ1-1, with TRBD1 identical over 10 bases. Germline values: CDR1 GTSNPN, CDR2 SVGIG (reference sequence). The CDR3 contains 16 residues. J lost 5 bases, V lost 2 bases, and 11 bases had no gene match. CDR3 in DNA: TGTGCCTGGAGTCCCTGGGGACAGGGGAACTCGACTGAAGCTTTCTTT. Translated, it gives CAWSPWGQGNSTEAFF. Full variable domain (outside the CDR3, taken from reference TRBV30 and TRBJ1-1): SQTIHQWPATLVQPVGSPLSLECTVEGTSNPNLYWYRQAAGRGLQLLFYSVGIGQISSEVPQNLSASRPQDRQFILSSKKLLLSDSGFYLCAWSPWGQGNSTEAFFGQGTRLTVV.

This clonotype was observed many times. The rearrangement links TRBV12-3 or TRBV12-4 to TRBJ2-5, with TRBD2 identical over 7 bases. The CDR3 has 15 amino acids. The V and J ends lost 6 bases and 5 bases, in that order; junction bases with no gene match: 12. CDR3 loop: CASSGSGGEGETQYF. Written as DNA, the CDR3 is TGTGCCAGCAGCGGTTCGGGGGGAGAGGGCGAGACCCAGTACTTC.

The rearrangement joins TRBV6-1 to TRBJ2-1; no clear D gene. This CDR3 spans 14 amino acids. Trimming cost V 6 bases and J 9 bases, with 18 bases left between them. Germline V gene sequence: CDR1 MNHNS, CDR2 SASEGT. The CDR3 region has the DNA TGTGCCAGCAGCGCGCTTCGAAAGGATGGTGAGCAGTTCTTC. This translates into CASSALRKDGEQFF.

The gene calls are TRBV7-8 and TRBJ1-4; D remains unclear. This CDR3 has 14 residues. Trimming removed 6 bases at V and 7 bases at J, with 15 bases between. Germline values: CDR1 SGHVS, CDR2 FQNEAQ. CDR3 region: CASRPRGGSEKLFF. The DNA for the CDR3 is TGTGCCAGCAGACCACGGGGTGGGAGTGAAAAACTGTTTTTT.

The chain couples TRBV2 to TRBJ2-3; TRBD2 matches 11 bases. The CDR3 loop spans 15 amino acids. Germline V gives CDR1 SNHLY, CDR2 FYNNEI. V was clipped by 5 bases and J by 4 bases; unmatched bases: 5. CDR3 DNA sequence: TGTGCCAGCAGTAAACTAGCGGGAGTGGCAGATACGCAGTATTTT. Translating it yields CASSKLAGVADTQYF.

This clonotype has ten or more counts. The chain uses TRBV3-1 and TRBJ1-1; perhaps TRBD1 as D (6 bases). Looked up from germline, CDR1 is LGHDT and CDR2 is YNNKEL (reference sequence). The length of the CDR3 is 12 residues. The ends were cut back, 0 bases at V and 11 bases at J, with 10 bases in the middle. The CDR3 nucleotides read TGTGCCAGCAGCCAAGAAACAGGGATGGCTTTCTTT. This gives the protein CASSQETGMAFF.

Of note for this clonotype: This may arise from a read error, as a much more abundant clone is one base away. This rearrangement joins TRBV2 to TRBJ2-1; perhaps TRBD1 as D (6 bases). V lost 3 bases and J 6 bases, leaving 15 bases between the germline ends. CDR3 length equals 15 residues. In germline, CDR1 is SNHLY, CDR2 FYNNEI. The CDR3 DNA reads as TGTGCCAGCAGTGACCAGGGGCCAGGGGCCAATGAGCAGTTCTTC. Amino acids: CASSDQGPGANEQFF.

This clonotype has at least ten counts. The gene calls are TRBV5-5 and TRBJ2-2, with D perhaps TRBD1 (6 bases). Per germline, CDR1 SGHKS and CDR2 YYEKEE (reference sequence). This CDR3 is 15 amino acids long. V lost 4 bases to trimming and J lost 5 bases, with 15 bases between them. CDR3 loop: CASSPLRRGTGELFF. The CDR3 DNA follows: TGTGCCAGCAGCCCGCTTCGCAGGGGAACCGGGGAGCTGTTTTTT.

This clonotype has at least ten counts. CDR3 amino acids: CSATLAGLEQYF. CDR3 nucleotides: TGCAGCGCAACACTAGCGGGACTCGAGCAGTACTTC. J is TRBJ2-7 and V is TRBV29-1, with 10 bases identical to TRBD2. The CDR3 extends over 12 amino acids. CDR1 is SQVTM, CDR2 ANQGSEA, per germline. J gave up 6 bases and V 7 bases, and 6 bases lay outside the gene matches.

This clonotype was observed at least ten times. The genes are TRBV12-3 or TRBV12-4 and TRBJ2-7, with TRBD2 matching 8 bases. J was trimmed by 3 bases and V by 8 bases; bases with no gene match: 6. The CDR3 runs to 13 residues. CDR3 in amino acids: CASSGGANYEQYF. DNA of the CDR3: TGTGCCAGCTCGGGAGGGGCGAACTACGAGCAGTACTTC.

This clonotype appeared many times. This rearrangement joins TRBV20-1 to TRBJ1-1, with TRBD1 as a possible D gene (5 bases). CDR3 length: 12 residues. Germline lookup yields CDR1 DFQATT and CDR2 SNEGSKA (reference sequence). V lost 6 bases to trimming and J lost 0 bases, with 8 bases between them. Written as DNA, the CDR3 is TGCAGTGCAGGGGAGGTGAACACTGAAGCTTTCTTT. It codes for CSAGEVNTEAFF.

This chain connects TRBV11-2 to TRBJ2-5, with TRBD1 identical over 12 bases. Germline V CDR1 and CDR2: SGHAT, FQNNGV. The CDR3 spans 16 residues. J gave up 3 bases and V 5 bases, and 7 bases lay outside the gene matches. The CDR3 nucleotides read TGTGCCAGCAGCCCACAGGGACAGGGGGCTGAAGAGACCCAGTACTTC. This codes for CASSPQGQGAEETQYF.

This clonotype showed up many times. This chain uses TRBV6-2 or TRBV6-3 with TRBJ1-1, with a possible D match to TRBD1 (5 bases). The germline CDR1 and CDR2 sequences are MNHEY and SVGEGT. CDR3 length equals 12 residues. The V end was cut by 6 bases, the J end by 8 bases, with 13 bases between. The CDR3 is CASRTDSPEAFF. The CDR3 coding sequence is TGTGCCAGCAGAACCGACAGCCCCGAAGCTTTCTTT.

This clonotype appeared many times. The chain uses TRBV12-3 or TRBV12-4 and TRBJ2-2; TRBD2 agrees at 11 bases. The CDR3 has 14 residues. The V gene end was trimmed by 8 bases and the J gene end by 7 bases; junction bases not matched to a gene: 6. In DNA, the CDR3 is TGTGCCAGCCAAAGACTAGCGGGACTCGGGGAGCTGTTTTTT. It translates to CASQRLAGLGELFF.

In its sample, this clonotype was seen many times. The rearrangement uses TRBV20-1 and TRBJ1-6, with 8 bases aligning to TRBD1. Germline V gene data show CDR1 as DFQATT and CDR2 as SNEGSKA (reference sequence). This CDR3 region has 13 residues. V was pared by 6 bases and J by 9 bases, with 7 bases of the junction left unmatched. CDR3 residues: CSALTGEVSPLHF. CDR3 sequence (DNA): TGCAGTGCATTGACAGGGGAAGTTTCACCCCTCCACTTT.

This clonotype was seen repeatedly, ten times or more. The genes are TRBV5-5 and TRBJ2-1; D gene unclear. The germline CDR1 and CDR2 sequences are SGHKS and YYEKEE (reference sequence). The CDR3 is 11 residues long. V shed 0 bases and J shed 9 bases, with 4 bases lying between them. The CDR3, as DNA: TGTGCCAGCAGCTTGGCTCTTGAGCAGTTCTTC. Its protein product is CASSLALEQFF.

This clonotype was seen at least ten times. This chain uses TRBV20-1 with TRBJ2-1, with 9 bases identical to TRBD2. The CDR3 spans 14 residues. Germline CDR1 and CDR2: DFQATT and SNEGSKA (reference sequence). V shed 5 bases and J 8 bases; nucleotides not matched to a gene: 10. CDR3 coding DNA: TGCAGTGCTTACGCGGGAGGGTACCCCCATGAGCAGTTCTTC. Protein sequence: CSAYAGGYPHEQFF.

This clonotype has a handful of counts. The V call is TRBV7-8, the J call TRBJ2-7; tentatively, D is TRBD1 (5 bases). The CDR3 length is 16 residues. V was cut by 1 base and J by 2 bases, with 15 bases left in between. Germline-derived CDR1 and CDR2 are SGHVS and FQNEAQ. CDR3 sequence (DNA): TGTGCCAGCAGCTTAGTCGAAGGGGATCAGGCCTACGAGCAGTACTTC. Residues: CASSLVEGDQAYEQYF.